Presented here are 14 T cell receptor beta chains from one specimen sequenced in a study of blood T cell repertoires in COVID-19. TCRdb's copy holds only in-frame clones and misses some; the assay was immunoSEQ multiplex PCR. Among some 200,000 clones, about 79% were seen once, and the ten largest hold around 1.5%. The sample comprised peripheral blood. Receptors originate from a woman in her 40s who had recovered from COVID-19.

The chain recombines TRBV3-1 (or the pseudogene TRBV3-2) with TRBJ2-5, with 8 bases fitting TRBD1. The CDR3 totals 16 residues. Germline assignment: CDR1 LGHDT and CDR2 YNNKEL (reference sequence). V dropped 4 bases and J dropped 3; count of bases not matched to a gene: 10. CDR3 in amino acids: CASSRTRQGPEETQYF. The CDR3 region has the DNA TGTGCCAGCAGCCGTACTAGACAGGGGCCCGAAGAGACCCAGTACTTC.

The chain uses TRBV12-5 and TRBJ2-2; TRBD1 might be the D (6 bases). The CDR3 consists of 22 residues. Trimming removed 3 bases at V and 1 base at J, with 30 bases between. Germline-derived CDR1 and CDR2 are LGHNT and FRNRAP. This chain's CDR3 is CASGFWTDPGPAIVKNTGELFF. CDR3 nucleotide sequence: TGTGCTAGTGGTTTCTGGACAGATCCGGGACCCGCAATCGTAAAGAACACCGGGGAGCTGTTTTTT.

The chain uses TRBV7-9 and TRBJ2-5; maybe TRBD1 (6 bases). CDR1 is SEHNR, CDR2 FQNEAQ, per germline (reference sequence). CDR3 length equals 14 residues. Between the trimmed V and J ends, which lost 3 bases and 1 base, there was a span of 9 bases. The CDR3 loop is CASSFGQFQETQYF. In DNA form, the CDR3 reads TGTGCCAGCAGCTTCGGACAGTTCCAAGAGACCCAGTACTTC.

This sequence joins TRBV12-3 or TRBV12-4 and TRBJ1-1, with D unclear. CDR3 size: 12 residues. Between the trimmed V and J ends, which lost 6 bases and 10 bases, there was a span of 15 bases. Here the CDR3 DNA reads TGTGCCAGCAGCCCCGGGGAGGTTCGAGCTTTCTTT. Amino acid sequence: CASSPGEVRAFF.

V usage is TRBV10-3 and J usage is TRBJ2-5; 8 positions agree with TRBD2. The CDR3 is made up of 15 amino acids. From germline, CDR1 is ENHRY and CDR2 SYGVKD. The V gene end was trimmed by 6 bases and the J gene end by 2 bases; junction bases not matched to a gene: 8. CDR3 DNA: TGTGCCATCAGGGGGAGTAGCGGGGCACAAGAGACCCAGTACTTC. This encodes CAIRGSSGAQETQYF.

The chain carries TRBV3-1 (or the pseudogene TRBV3-2) and TRBJ1-6, with D perhaps matching TRBD1 (5 bases). This CDR3 is 15 amino acids long. CDR1 is LGHDT, CDR2 YNNKEL, per germline (reference sequence). Trimming took off 1 base at V and 8 bases at J, with 12 bases between the two ends. CDR3 bases: TGTGCCAGCAGCCAAGGATGGCAGGGCGATTCACCCCTCCACTTT. The encoded protein is CASSQGWQGDSPLHF.

As concerns this clone: Other nucleotide sequences in the sample specify the same CDR3. The chain employs TRBV9 and TRBJ2-7, with D possibly TRBD1 on 6 matching bases. This CDR3 has 14 residues. With 4 bases removed from V and 3 bases from J, the gap between germline ends came to 14 bases. The germline V gene encodes CDR1 SGDLS and CDR2 YYNGEE. The CDR3 DNA reads as TGTGCCAGCAGCCCACCGGGACATCACTACGAGCAGTACTTC. It codes for CASSPPGHHYEQYF.

The V call is TRBV6-6, the J call TRBJ2-1; TRBD1 agrees at 8 bases. V lost 3 bases and J lost 5; bases outside the gene matches: 3. This CDR3 has 14 residues. Germline V CDR1 and CDR2: MNHNY, SVGAGI (reference sequence). The CDR3 reads CASSYRDRHNEQFF. CDR3 nucleotide sequence: TGTGCCAGCAGTTATCGGGACAGGCACAATGAGCAGTTCTTC.

This rearrangement joins TRBV18 to TRBJ1-4; TRBD1 matches at 9 bases. The CDR3 loop spans 16 amino acids. CDR1 is KGHSH, CDR2 LQKENI, per germline. Unmatched junction bases numbered 6, after V lost 3 bases and J lost 4 bases. CDR3 bases: TGTGCCAGCTCACCGTTCGGGACAGGGAATAATGAAAAACTGTTTTTT. This encodes CASSPFGTGNNEKLFF.

This clone was counted only a few times. This chain uses TRBV5-1 with TRBJ2-7; tentatively, D is TRBD1 (6 bases). Germline V lookup: CDR1 SGHRS, CDR2 YFSETQ. The ends were cut back, 7 bases at V and 2 bases at J, with 19 bases in the middle. This CDR3 is built from 15 residues. CDR3 protein: CASSTESGAPYEQYF. The DNA for the CDR3 is TGCGCCAGCTCGACGGAATCAGGGGCTCCCTACGAGCAGTACTTC.

The chain carries TRBV5-6 and TRBJ2-7; D is possibly TRBD1 (7 bases). This CDR3 contains 15 residues. The germline CDR1 and CDR2 sequences are SGHDT and YYEEEE. V was clipped by 4 bases and J by 3 bases, with 17 bases between them. In DNA, the CDR3 is TGTGCCAGCAGCGAACAAACGCGGGACAGCTACGAGCAGTACTTC. This gives the protein CASSEQTRDSYEQYF.

The chain recombines TRBV19 with TRBJ1-1, with TRBD1 matching over 7 bases. The germline V gene encodes CDR1 LNHDA and CDR2 SQIVND (reference sequence). This CDR3 contains 16 residues. The junction had 11 bases not matched to a gene; V was cut back by 3 bases and J by 4 bases. CDR3: CASSMSPTGVLTEAFF. The CDR3 nucleotides are TGTGCCAGTAGTATGTCCCCCACAGGGGTGCTCACTGAAGCTTTCTTT.

The chain couples TRBV6-5 to TRBJ1-2; weak D call: TRBD1 (5 bases). The germline V and J ends were trimmed by 6 bases and 3 bases, with 14 bases remaining between them. The CDR3 totals 14 residues. CDR1 and CDR2 (germline): MNHEY, SVGAGI. The CDR3 loop is CASSPTVHYYGYTF. In nucleotides, the CDR3 is TGTGCCAGCAGCCCGACAGTTCACTACTATGGCTACACCTTC.

This chain connects TRBV12-5 to TRBJ1-1; D uncertain. V gave up 8 bases and J gave up 2 bases, with 9 bases separating them. This CDR3 spans 12 amino acids. CDR1 and CDR2 from the germline V gene are LGHNT and FRNRAP. CDR3 sequence reads: CASLRGNTEAFF. The CDR3, as DNA: TGTGCTAGTCTCCGAGGCAACACTGAAGCTTTCTTT. Full variable domain (rest looked up from reference TRBV12-5 and TRBJ1-1): DARVTQTPRHKVTEMGQEVTMRCQPILGHNTVFWYRQTMMQGLELLAYFRNRAPLDDSGMPKDRFSAEMPDATLATLKIQPSEPRDSAVYFCASLRGNTEAFFGQGTRLTVV.